Sequencing of this T cell receptor beta chain was carried out in a study of T cells in Graves' hyperthyroidism and ophthalmopathy. Germline V gene sequence: CDR1 MNHEY, CDR2 SVGEGT. The ends were cut back, 5 bases at V and 11 bases at J, with 13 bases in the middle. The CDR3 totals 12 residues. The TCR beta CDR3 regions underwent amplification using RNA transcripts as the source. The study used the HTBI primer set for a first-round RT-PCR of the TCR CDR3. MiXCR, run by TCRdb on the multiplex PCR reads, gives a single entry per CDR3 protein. This sample has 650,000 to 850,000 distinct CDR3 sequences, with roughly 20% found just once.

This receptor was taken from a woman between 45 and 65 years old with Graves' hyperthyroidism that later progressed to Graves' ophthalmopathy. The chain recombines TRBV6-2 or TRBV6-3 with TRBJ2-1, with D unclear. Sequenced sample: blood. CDR3 residues: CASSPPGPKQFF. The CDR3 coding sequence is TGTGCCAGCAGTCCACCGGGCCCCAAGCAGTTCTTC.